The present T cell receptor beta chain was sequenced within a study of blood T cells in healthy people across ages (dated by TCRdb to 2014 to 2015). Some background on the complete study: In model experiments, template switching captured roughly one uniquely barcoded TCR beta cDNA molecule for every two T cells. Using the same blood draw, the study looked at two additional independent replicas of 1 million unique cDNA reads for two donors, one aged 18 to 30 and the other aged 80 or older. To avoid experimental bias, donors of different ages were spread randomly across the sequencing lanes. The study measured age-related changes in TCR beta repertoire diversity using deep sequencing normalized with unique cDNA molecular identifiers. Four age groups were formed from the donors: young (average approximately 15 years), middle-aged (around 37), aged (under 70) and long-lived (more than 75). Summary of the overall study and its limitations: Total diversity estimates from one million sequenced T cells were considered lower bounds and underestimates. As age increased, observed TCR beta diversity per million T cells dropped in a roughly linear way, and a significant reduction was already evident by age approximately 40. The long-lived group showed more naive CD4+ T cells, fewer expanded clones and increased TCR diversity than the aged group, suggesting age selection. Because the CMV infection status of the donors was unknown, age-related changes in expanded clonotypes may potentially have been confounded. A strong correlation was found between observed TCR beta diversity and the percentage of naive T cells measured by flow cytometry. Because profiling used bulk unsorted PBMCs, naive and antigen-experienced compartments could not be compared conclusively.

The method behind the library was 5' RACE. TCRdb shows the sequencer as Illumina HiSeq 2500. The second PCR ran for about 6 to 11 cycles and used a J-beta primer mix along with a sample-barcoded 5' primer. Each TCR beta cDNA molecule received a unique molecular identifier from a template-switch 5' adaptor carrying 12 random nucleotides. Each sample yielded at least 2.5 million CDR3-containing paired-end reads. All of the RNA was converted into first-strand cDNA using the Mint cDNA synthesis kit, with a TRBC-specific oligonucleotide serving as the primer. All cDNA was treated with uracil-DNA glycosylase and then went through a first 18-cycle PCR with the universal primers M1SS and BC2_uni_R. Regarding the original processing steps: Normalization of each sample was performed by random selection of 1 million high-quality reads, each carrying a distinct molecular identifier. Reads sharing molecular identifiers were discarded rather than binned into consensus sequences. CDR3 identification, clonotype clustering and error correction used MiTCR with a Q25 quality threshold and the strictest error-elimination algorithm. A nonparametric unseen species model using Euler transformation provided a lower-bound estimate of total TCR beta diversity. The public reads were quality trimmed at Q25 with fastp and then assembled into clones with MiXCR by TCRdb, keeping productive beta chains. For every CDR3 protein sequence, its rows merge into one entry that carries the most common genes and DNA. None of the V and J calls come from the authors' own analysis; TCRdb made them. Counted in this sample were about 690,000 distinct CDR3 sequences; around 38% of them appeared once. The ten largest clones capture 25% to 30% of the sample.

Only a few counts were recorded for this clonotype. The antigen this receptor binds is unknown. Per-base qualities were not stored, and no clone one base away is much larger. Donors were a few dozen systemically healthy Caucasian individuals from Russia aged roughly 6 to 100 years. About 10 milliliters of peripheral blood were collected from each donor into EDTA-treated Vacutainer tubes. Ficoll-Paque density-gradient centrifugation was used to isolate PBMCs, with at least 6.5 million obtained per sample. Total RNA, at least 5.5 micrograms per sample, was extracted from PBMCs with Trizol reagent. The percentages of naive CD45RAhigh/CD27high T cells were determined by flow cytometry on a PBMC aliquot from every donor. The receptor comes from a man older than 75 in good health. The specimen was blood.

The nucleotide sequence reads as follows: TGTGCCAGCAGCTTTTACCCCTATGAGCAGTTCTTC. Its protein reads: CASSFYPYEQFF. Recombination joined TRBV5-8 with TRBJ2-1; the D gene lacks a confident call. CDR1 and CDR2 are drawn from the germline V gene: SGHTS, YDEGEE. The V end loses 2 bases and the J end loses 8 bases, and a stretch of 8 bases separates them. The CDR3 sequence holds 12 residues, the cysteine and phenylalanine included. The entry retains the CDR3 DNA only, 36 bases that are in frame from base 1.